Below, 18 T cell receptor beta chains from the same sample are listed, as sequenced in a study of blood T cells in healthy people across ages. Through a sample-barcoded 5' primer and a J-beta primer mix, a second PCR was run for roughly 6 to 11 cycles. Via MiXCR, TCRdb re-called the 5' RACE reads, giving one row per CDR3 protein. The sample lists 1.5 million or so distinct CDR3 sequences, around 42% occurring once. Sequencing was carried out using blood. Receptors were obtained from a woman aged 18-29 years in good health.

V gene TRBV4-2 combines with J gene TRBJ2-4, with TRBD2 matching 8 bases. Germline-derived CDR1 and CDR2 are LGHNA and YNFKEQ. The CDR3 is 19 amino acids. Trimming cost V 2 bases and J 1 base; bases outside gene matches: 13. CDR3 sequence reads: CASSQPISPGGGAKNIQYF. CDR3 sequence (DNA): TGTGCCAGCAGCCAACCGATCTCCCCGGGAGGGGGGGCCAAAAACATTCAGTACTTC.

This clonotype turned up a few times. The V call is TRBV20-1, the J call TRBJ2-5; 8 positions match TRBD2. With 5 bases clipped from V and 1 base from J, the junction kept 12 bases outside the gene matches. CDR3 size: 16 residues. CDR1 DFQATT and CDR2 SNEGSKA come from the germline V gene (reference sequence). Here the CDR3 reads CSAGSLAETFQETQYF. CDR3 DNA: TGCAGTGCTGGCTCACTAGCGGAGACGTTCCAAGAGACCCAGTACTTC.

This sequence joins TRBV7-2 and TRBJ2-1; the D call may be TRBD1 or TRBD2 (5 bases each). CDR1 is SGHTA, CDR2 FQGNSA, per germline. The CDR3 sequence is 15 residues long. V dropped 5 bases and J dropped 10 bases, with 21 bases sitting between them. The CDR3 region is CASSLVTGLQREQFF. The CDR3 DNA is TGTGCCAGCAGCCTCGTCACGGGGCTCCAGCGGGAGCAGTTCTTC.

This clonotype was seen a handful of times. The chain couples TRBV28 to TRBJ2-5; D is unresolved. CDR3 length: 12 amino acids. Trimming took 3 bases from V and 5 from J, leaving 7 bases between them. CDR1 is MDHEN and CDR2 is SYDVKM in the germline V gene. CDR3 in amino acids: CASSFELETQYF. The CDR3 coding sequence is TGTGCCAGCAGTTTTGAGCTGGAGACCCAGTACTTC.

The rearrangement links TRBV6-1 to TRBJ1-1, with D possibly TRBD1 on 5 matching bases. In germline, CDR1 is MNHNS, CDR2 SASEGT. V was pared by 2 bases and J by 6 bases, with 16 bases between. There are 15 residues in the CDR3. CDR3 nucleotide sequence: TGTGCCAGCAGTGAACGGAACAGTCGGACACCTGAAGCTTTCTTT. It specifies CASSERNSRTPEAFF.

This clonotype has only a few counts. This chain uses TRBV11-2 with TRBJ2-7, with D possibly TRBD1 on 5 matching bases. The V gene lost 1 base and the J gene lost 4 bases, with 14 bases spanning the gap. CDR3 length: 15 residues. Germline lookup yields CDR1 SGHAT and CDR2 FQNNGV. The CDR3 reads CASSLVRQTPYEQYF. CDR3 in DNA: TGTGCCAGCAGCTTAGTTAGACAGACTCCTTACGAGCAGTACTTC.

This clonotype has just a few counts. The chain carries TRBV11-2 and TRBJ1-6; a possible D gene is TRBD1 (5 bases). Germline assignment: CDR1 SGHAT and CDR2 FQNNGV. The length of the CDR3 is 16 residues. V lost 1 base and J lost 7, with 14 bases in between. In DNA, the CDR3 is TGTGCCAGCAGCTTAGGCGGGGCAGGAGAAAATTCACCCCTCCACTTT. This sequence encodes CASSLGGAGENSPLHF.

The chain is built from TRBV10-3 and TRBJ2-1; 8 bases line up with TRBD1. The J call may not be correct, given that the DNA end is closer to TRBJ2-7. The germline CDR1 and CDR2 sequences are ENHRY and SYGVKD. The CDR3 consists of 14 residues. DNA of the CDR3: TGTGCCATTCACTCAGGGGGCTCCTACAATGAGCAGTACTTC. This translates into CAIHSGGSYNEQYF.

The table lists this clonotype with a few counts. This sequence joins TRBV20-1 and TRBJ2-1; 9 bases agree with TRBD2. The CDR3 contains 16 residues. CDR1 is DFQATT, CDR2 SNEGSKA, per germline (reference sequence). Trimming took 3 bases from V and 8 from J; bases not matched to a gene: 14. Here the CDR3 reads CSASFPGTSREDEQFF. The CDR3 DNA is TGCAGTGCTAGTTTCCCCGGGACTAGCAGGGAGGATGAGCAGTTCTTC.

In its sample, this clonotype was seen a few times. This chain joins TRBV20-1 and TRBJ2-4, with a possible D match to TRBD2 (5 bases). Germline V gene lookup returns CDR1 DFQATT and CDR2 SNEGSKA (reference sequence). Trimming pared 2 bases from V and 0 bases from J, leaving 17 bases between. This CDR3 region has 17 residues. The CDR3 coding sequence is TGCAGTGCTAGACACACCGGACTGAAACTAGCCAAAAACATTCAGTACTTC. Its protein product is CSARHTGLKLAKNIQYF.

The chain uses TRBV6-5 and TRBJ2-5, with 10 bases identical to TRBD2. Germline values: CDR1 MNHEY, CDR2 SVGAGI. This CDR3 is built from 20 residues. V shed 5 bases and J 5 bases; nucleotides not matched to a gene: 23. As DNA, the CDR3 is TGTGCCAGCAGTAACGACAGGTCCCGAGACGCTAGCGGGAGCCCCGAGACCCAGTACTTC. As protein: CASSNDRSRDASGSPETQYF.

The chain has TRBV4-1 and TRBJ2-5; the match to TRBD2 covers 12 bases. The V segment lost 6 bases and the J segment 5 bases; nucleotides outside the gene matches: 4. The CDR3 length is 14 residues. Germline V gives CDR1 MGHRA, CDR2 YSYEKL. The DNA for the CDR3 is TGCGCCAGCAGTCGGACTAGCGGGATCGAGACCCAGTACTTC. Protein sequence: CASSRTSGIETQYF.

This clonotype was seen more than once but under ten times. The CDR3 reads CASSLGEGGHQPQHF. The DNA of the CDR3 is TGCGCCAGCAGCTTGGGGGAAGGGGGCCATCAGCCCCAGCATTTT. V and J are TRBV5-1 and TRBJ1-5; 7 positions agree with TRBD1. Germline V gene lookup returns CDR1 SGHRS and CDR2 YFSETQ. The CDR3 totals 15 residues. Trimming removed 0 bases from V and 5 bases from J; junction bases left unmatched: 5.

The chain carries TRBV20-1 and TRBJ2-1; 7 positions agree with TRBD1. The CDR3 totals 13 residues. Germline V gene data show CDR1 as DFQATT and CDR2 as SNEGSKA (reference sequence). Trimming removed 6 bases from V and 10 bases from J; junction bases left unmatched: 12. CDR3 sequence: CSAISQPGQEQFF. Written as DNA, the CDR3 is TGCAGTGCGATTTCACAACCGGGACAGGAGCAGTTCTTC.

The gene calls are TRBV3-1 and TRBJ1-2; no clear D. Germline CDR1 LGHDT, CDR2 YNNKEL (reference sequence). The germline V and J ends were trimmed by 2 bases and 7 bases, with 8 bases remaining between them. The CDR3 has 12 amino acids. In DNA form, the CDR3 reads TGTGCCAGCAGCCAATCGTACAGTGGCTACACCTTC. As protein: CASSQSYSGYTF.

V is TRBV5-1 and J is TRBJ2-3, with 13 bases matching TRBD2. V was clipped by 6 bases and J by 5 bases; unmatched bases: 6. Germline CDR1 and CDR2: SGHRS and YFSETQ. The CDR3 length is 15 residues. The CDR3 spells CASMRTSGGGDTQYF. The CDR3 coding sequence is TGCGCCAGCATGCGGACTAGCGGGGGTGGAGATACGCAGTATTTT.

The CDR3 nucleotides are TGTGCCAGCAGCGTAGGTCCGGAGAACACTGAAGCTTTCTTT. Its translation: CASSVGPENTEAFF. This chain links TRBV9 with TRBJ1-1; D not resolved. Trimming shortened V by 0 bases and J by 1 base, and 7 bases separated the two germline ends. The CDR3 covers 14 residues. Germline CDR1 is SGDLS and CDR2 is YYNGEE.

The chain combines TRBV12-3 or TRBV12-4 with TRBJ1-1; TRBD1 is a possible D gene (5 bases). The V gene lost 6 bases and the J gene lost 8 bases, with 13 bases spanning the gap. CDR3 size: 12 residues. CDR3 protein: CASRPRTREAFF. The CDR3 nucleotides are TGTGCCAGCAGACCCCGGACAAGAGAAGCTTTCTTT.